This TCR beta chain came from a study of blood T cell repertoires in COVID-19. Study-wide context: T cells, B-cell-depleted T cells, or PBMCs supplied cDNA or gDNA.

Repertoires were generated with immunoSEQ multiplex PCR, while TCRdb's copy carries only in-frame clones and drops some. The sample lists about 320,000 clones, around 90% occurring once. This clonotype was obtained from a man aged 60 to 75 who had recovered from COVID-19. The sample taken for sequencing was PBMCs or T cells enriched from blood (not recorded which).

The CDR3 DNA is TGTGCCAGCAGTCTTGACAGGGCAGGCCAGCCCCAGCATTTT. Its translation: CASSLDRAGQPQHF. The chain couples TRBV5-4 to TRBJ1-5, with 7 positions matching TRBD1. V shed 5 bases and J 7 bases; nucleotides not matched to a gene: 9. Germline lookup yields CDR1 SGHNT and CDR2 YYREEE (reference sequence). There are 14 residues in the CDR3.